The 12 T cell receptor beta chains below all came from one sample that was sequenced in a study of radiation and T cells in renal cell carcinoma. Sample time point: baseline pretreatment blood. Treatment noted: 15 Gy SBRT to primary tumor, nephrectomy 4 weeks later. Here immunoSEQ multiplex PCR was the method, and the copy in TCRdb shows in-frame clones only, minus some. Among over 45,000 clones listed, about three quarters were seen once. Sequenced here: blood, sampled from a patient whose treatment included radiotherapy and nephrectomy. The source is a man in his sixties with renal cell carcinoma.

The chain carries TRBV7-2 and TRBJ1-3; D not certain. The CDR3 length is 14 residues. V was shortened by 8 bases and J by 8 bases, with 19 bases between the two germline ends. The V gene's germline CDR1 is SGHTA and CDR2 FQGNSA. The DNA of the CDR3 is TGTGCCAGCGGAAGAATATGGGGATCGGACACCATATATTTT. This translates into CASGRIWGSDTIYF.

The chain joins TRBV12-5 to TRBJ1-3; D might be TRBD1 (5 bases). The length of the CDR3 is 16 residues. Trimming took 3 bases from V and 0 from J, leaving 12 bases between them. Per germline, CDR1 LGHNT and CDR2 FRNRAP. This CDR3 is CASGFLQGSSGNTIYF. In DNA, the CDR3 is TGTGCTAGTGGTTTTCTTCAGGGATCCTCTGGAAACACCATATATTTT. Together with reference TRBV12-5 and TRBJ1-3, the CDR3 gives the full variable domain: DARVTQTPRHKVTEMGQEVTMRCQPILGHNTVFWYRQTMMQGLELLAYFRNRAPLDDSGMPKDRFSAEMPDATLATLKIQPSEPRDSAVYFCASGFLQGSSGNTIYFGEGSWLTVV.

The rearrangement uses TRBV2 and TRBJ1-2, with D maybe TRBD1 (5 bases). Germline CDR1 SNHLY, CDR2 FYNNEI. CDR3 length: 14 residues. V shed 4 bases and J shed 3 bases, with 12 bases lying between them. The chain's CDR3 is CASSAGPRDYGYTF. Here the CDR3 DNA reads TGTGCCAGCAGTGCGGGACCCCGGGACTATGGCTACACCTTC. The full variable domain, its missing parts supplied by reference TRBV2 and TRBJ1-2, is EPEVTQTPSHQVTQMGQEVILRCVPISNHLYFYWYRQILGQKVEFLVSFYNNEISEKSEIFDDQFSVERPDGSNFTLKIRSTKLEDSAMYFCASSAGPRDYGYTFGSGTRLTVV.

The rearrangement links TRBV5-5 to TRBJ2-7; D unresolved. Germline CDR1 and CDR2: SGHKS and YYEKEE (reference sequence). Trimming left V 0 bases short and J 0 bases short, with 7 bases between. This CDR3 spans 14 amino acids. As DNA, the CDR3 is TGTGCCAGCAGCTTGGAGTGGAGCTCCTACGAGCAGTACTTC. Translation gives CASSLEWSSYEQYF.

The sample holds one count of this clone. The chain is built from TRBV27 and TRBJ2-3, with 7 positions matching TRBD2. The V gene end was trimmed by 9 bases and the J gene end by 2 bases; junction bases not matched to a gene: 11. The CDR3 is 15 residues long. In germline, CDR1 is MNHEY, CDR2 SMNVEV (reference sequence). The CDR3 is CASGRAVTHTDTQYF. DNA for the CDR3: TGTGCCAGTGGGAGGGCGGTGACTCACACAGATACGCAGTATTTT.

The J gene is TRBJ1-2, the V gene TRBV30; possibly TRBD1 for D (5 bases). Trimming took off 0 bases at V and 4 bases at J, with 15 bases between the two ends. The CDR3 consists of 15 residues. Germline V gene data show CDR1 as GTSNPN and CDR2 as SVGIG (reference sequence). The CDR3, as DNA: TGTGCCTGGAGTGTACAGGAGGGACGGCGCTATGGCTACACCTTC. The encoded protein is CAWSVQEGRRYGYTF.

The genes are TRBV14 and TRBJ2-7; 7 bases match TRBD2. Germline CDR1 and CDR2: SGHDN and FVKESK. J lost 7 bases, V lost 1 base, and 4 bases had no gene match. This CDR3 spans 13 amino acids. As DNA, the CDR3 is TGTGCCAGCAGCCAAGTCAGGGAGGGAGAGCAGTACTTC. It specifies CASSQVREGEQYF.

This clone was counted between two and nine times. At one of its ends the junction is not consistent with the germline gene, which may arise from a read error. Here the CDR3 reads CASSFAGTGPASLW. The CDR3 nucleotides are TGTGCCAGCAGCTTCGCCGGGACAGGGCCCGCGTCGCTCTGG. The genes are TRBV11-3 and TRBJ2-3; TRBD1 agrees at 9 bases. The CDR3 spans 14 residues. CDR1 is SGHNT, CDR2 YENEEA, per germline.

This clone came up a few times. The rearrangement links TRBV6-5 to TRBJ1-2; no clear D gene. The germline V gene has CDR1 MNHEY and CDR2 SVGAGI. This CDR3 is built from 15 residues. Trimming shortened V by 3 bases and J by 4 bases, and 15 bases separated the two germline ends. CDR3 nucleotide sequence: TGTGCCAGCAGTTATGGCCTCAGTAAATCCTATGGCTACACCTTC. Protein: CASSYGLSKSYGYTF.

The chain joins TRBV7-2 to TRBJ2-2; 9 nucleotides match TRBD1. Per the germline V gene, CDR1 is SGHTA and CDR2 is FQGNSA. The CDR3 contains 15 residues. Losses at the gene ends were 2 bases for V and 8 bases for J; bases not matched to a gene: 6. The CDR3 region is CASSLMGQGTGELFF. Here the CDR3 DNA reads TGTGCCAGCAGCTTAATGGGACAGGGTACTGGGGAGCTGTTTTTT.

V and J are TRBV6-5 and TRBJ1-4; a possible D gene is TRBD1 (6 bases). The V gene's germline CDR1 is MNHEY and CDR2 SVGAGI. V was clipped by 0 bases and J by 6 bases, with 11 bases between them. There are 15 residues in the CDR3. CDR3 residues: CASSYSGRGDEKLFF. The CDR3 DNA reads TGTGCCAGCAGTTACTCGGGCAGGGGTGATGAAAAACTGTTTTTT.

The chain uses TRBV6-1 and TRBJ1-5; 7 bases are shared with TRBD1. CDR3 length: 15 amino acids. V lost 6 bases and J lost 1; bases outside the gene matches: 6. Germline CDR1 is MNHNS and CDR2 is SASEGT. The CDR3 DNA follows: TGTGCCAGCAGGGGACAGCGGTCGAGCAATCAGCCCCAGCATTTT. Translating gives CASRGQRSSNQPQHF.